The clone carrying this T cell receptor (beta chain) turned up a few times. The data derive from a study of blood T cells in healthy people across ages. A second about 6 to 12 cycle PCR used barcoded and J-beta primers. Using its own MiXCR run on the 5' RACE reads, TCRdb lists one record per CDR3 protein. The sample lists around 780,000 distinct CDR3 sequences, roughly 26% occurring once. The CDR3 contains 17 residues. Between the trimmed V and J ends, which lost 2 bases and 0 bases, there was a span of 14 bases. CDR1 ENHRY and CDR2 SYGVKD come from the germline V gene. These data were also filed under a second study, of T cells of mothers and their children.

The chain couples TRBV10-3 to TRBJ2-4; D not resolved. The sample consisted of blood. The sequence derives from a boy younger than 18 in good health. CDR3 residues: CAISEGPPTLAKNIQYF. The CDR3 region has the DNA TGTGCCATCAGTGAGGGTCCGCCGACACTAGCCAAAAACATTCAGTACTTC.